The 24 T cell receptor beta chains below come from one sample, sequenced in a study of blood T cell repertoires in COVID-19. The assay was immunoSEQ multiplex PCR, and TCRdb's table has in-frame clones only and misses some. The table includes about 210,000 clones, 83% detected once. Sequenced material: peripheral blood. These receptors all stem from a woman aged 40 to 50 with active or convalescent COVID-19.

This clone was observed a handful of times. V is TRBV2 and J is TRBJ1-2; D not resolved. Germline loops: CDR1 SNHLY, CDR2 FYNNEI. Trimming pared 1 base from V and 8 bases from J, leaving 8 bases between. CDR3 length: 12 residues. The CDR3 is CASSEGREGYTF. In DNA form, the CDR3 reads TGTGCCAGCAGTGAAGGGCGGGAAGGCTACACCTTC.

The rearrangement uses TRBV5-1 and TRBJ1-1; 8 bases are a match to TRBD1. The CDR3 loop spans 14 amino acids. Germline CDR1 and CDR2: SGHRS and YFSETQ. V was clipped by 7 bases and J by 2 bases; unmatched bases: 7. The CDR3 loop reads CASGTGGLNTEAFF. CDR3 DNA: TGCGCCAGCGGGACAGGAGGTTTAAACACTGAAGCTTTCTTT.

The chain has TRBV6-2 or TRBV6-3 and TRBJ2-5, with TRBD2 matching 9 bases. V lost 0 bases, J lost 2 bases, and 4 bases stayed unmatched. The germline gives CDR1 MNHEY, CDR2 SVGEGT. The CDR3 loop spans 16 amino acids. This CDR3 reads CASSYSGREGQETQYF. DNA of the CDR3: TGTGCCAGCAGTTACTCTGGGCGGGAGGGGCAAGAGACCCAGTACTTC.

J is TRBJ1-5 and V is TRBV2, with D perhaps matching TRBD1 (5 bases). This CDR3 is built from 14 residues. The V end was cut by 3 bases, the J end by 1 base, with 7 bases between. Germline lookup yields CDR1 SNHLY and CDR2 FYNNEI. This CDR3 is CASSDRASNQPQHF. CDR3 nucleotides: TGTGCCAGCAGTGACAGGGCGAGCAATCAGCCCCAGCATTTT.

This chain joins TRBV7-2 and TRBJ2-3; 10 nucleotides agree with TRBD2. There are 16 residues in the CDR3. Germline V CDR1 and CDR2: SGHTA, FQGNSA. After removal of 5 bases from V and 7 bases from J, the junction contained 12 bases not matched to a gene. The CDR3 region has the DNA TGTGCCAGCAGCCTAACTAGCGGGGATGCCCAAAATACGCAGTATTTT. Its translation: CASSLTSGDAQNTQYF.

This chain joins TRBV6-6 and TRBJ2-6; D gene unclear. This CDR3 is built from 16 residues. Trimming cost V 0 bases and J 3 bases, with 9 bases left between them. Germline CDR1 reads MNHNY; CDR2 reads SVGAGI (reference sequence). CDR3 protein: CASSYSLGGGANVLTF. CDR3 sequence (DNA): TGTGCCAGCAGTTACTCGCTCGGTGGTGGGGCCAACGTCCTGACTTTC.

Here the CDR3 DNA reads TGTGCCACCAGTGATTGGGGACAGGGTCTTGAAAACACCATATATTTT. Protein product: CATSDWGQGLENTIYF. The gene calls are TRBV24-1 and TRBJ1-3, with 9 bases fitting TRBD1. This CDR3 contains 16 residues. The V gene end was trimmed by 2 bases and the J gene end by 6 bases; junction bases not matched to a gene: 7. From germline, CDR1 is KGHDR and CDR2 SFDVKD.

This clone has a single count. V and J are TRBV10-3 and TRBJ1-6; possible D gene TRBD1, 5 bases. V was shortened by 10 bases and J by 7 bases, with 17 bases between the two germline ends. CDR3 length: 14 amino acids. Germline CDR1 is ENHRY and CDR2 is SYGVKD. The CDR3 reads CATHPGTDNSPLHF. The CDR3, as DNA: TGTGCCACCCATCCCGGGACTGACAATTCACCCCTCCACTTT.

The rearrangement links TRBV9 to TRBJ1-2; 7 bases are a match to TRBD1. The CDR3 has 14 residues. V was pared by 2 bases and J by 2 bases, with 3 bases of the junction left unmatched. CDR1 is SGDLS and CDR2 is YYNGEE in the germline V gene. The CDR3 DNA sequence: TGTGCCAGCAGCGTTGACAGGGTCAACTATGGCTACACCTTC. This codes for CASSVDRVNYGYTF.

CDR3 DNA sequence: TGTGCCAGCAGCCAAGAGAGGAATGTCTATGGCTACACCTTC. It specifies CASSQERNVYGYTF. The chain joins TRBV4-2 to TRBJ1-2; no clear D. The CDR3 covers 14 residues. From germline, CDR1 is LGHNA and CDR2 YNFKEQ. Between the trimmed V and J ends, which lost 0 bases and 4 bases, there was a span of 9 bases.

This clone was seen ten or more times. J is TRBJ2-5 and V is TRBV19, with TRBD1 as a possible D gene (6 bases). Looked up from germline, CDR1 is LNHDA and CDR2 is SQIVND (reference sequence). The ends were cut back, 6 bases at V and 4 bases at J, with 12 bases in the middle. The CDR3 is made up of 13 amino acids. In DNA form, the CDR3 reads TGTGCCAGTAGAACACAGGGTGGAGAGACCCAGTACTTC. This sequence encodes CASRTQGGETQYF.

The chain recombines TRBV19 with TRBJ1-3; maybe TRBD1 (6 bases). Per the germline V gene, CDR1 is LNHDA and CDR2 is SQIVND (reference sequence). The CDR3 has 14 residues. Trimming removed 8 bases at V and 0 bases at J, with 11 bases between. The CDR3 sequence is CASCGQSSGNTIYF. Written as DNA, the CDR3 is TGTGCCAGTTGTGGACAGAGCTCTGGAAACACCATATATTTT.

This chain joins TRBV5-1 and TRBJ1-6, with D maybe TRBD1 (5 bases). V lost 1 base and J lost 5, with 13 bases in between. The length of the CDR3 is 16 residues. Germline V gives CDR1 SGHRS, CDR2 YFSETQ. The CDR3 bases are TGCGCCAGCAGCTTGTACGGCGGGACCAATAATTCACCCCTCCACTTT. This gives the protein CASSLYGGTNNSPLHF.

The chain uses TRBV7-3 and TRBJ2-6, with 9 bases aligning to TRBD2. The V gene's germline CDR1 is SGHTA and CDR2 FQGTGA. CDR3 length: 20 residues. J gave up 0 bases and V 1 base, and 10 bases lay outside the gene matches. Here the CDR3 DNA reads TGTGCCAGCAGCTTAATCCCCTTAGCGGGAGCATCCTCTGGGGCCAACGTCCTGACTTTC. Translating gives CASSLIPLAGASSGANVLTF.

The chain has TRBV24-1 and TRBJ2-7; D is unclear. The CDR3 contains 14 residues. Germline V gene sequence: CDR1 KGHDR, CDR2 SFDVKD. Trimming removed 1 base at V and 5 bases at J, with 11 bases between. The DNA of the CDR3 is TGTGCCACCAGTGATTTTCGGGTGGCAAACGAGCAGTACTTC. It encodes CATSDFRVANEQYF.

The rearrangement joins TRBV6-5 to TRBJ1-1, with a possible D match to TRBD1 (5 bases). With 5 bases removed from V and 4 bases from J, the gap between germline ends came to 17 bases. From germline, CDR1 is MNHEY and CDR2 SVGAGI. The CDR3 is made up of 15 amino acids. The CDR3 spells CASSQSRARGTEAFF. The CDR3 coding sequence is TGTGCCAGCAGTCAATCCAGGGCGCGGGGCACTGAAGCTTTCTTT.

V is TRBV19 and J is TRBJ1-1; TRBD1 might be the D (5 bases). The CDR3 contains 13 residues. The V gene's germline CDR1 is LNHDA and CDR2 SQIVND (reference sequence). Deletions cut 3 bases from V and 5 bases from J, with 10 bases between. CDR3: CASSMGRVTEAFF. DNA of the CDR3: TGTGCCAGTAGTATGGGCAGGGTTACTGAAGCTTTCTTT.

The rearrangement links TRBV5-1 to TRBJ2-7; 9 bases map to TRBD2. Germline lookup yields CDR1 SGHRS and CDR2 YFSETQ. Trimming at V came to 0 bases and at J to 3 bases, leaving 10 bases not matched to a gene. The length of the CDR3 is 17 residues. The CDR3 sequence: CASSLAERSGRIYEQYF. The CDR3 bases are TGCGCCAGCAGCTTGGCCGAACGAAGCGGGAGGATCTACGAGCAGTACTTC.

The chain uses TRBV4-2 and TRBJ1-3; tentative D call: TRBD1 (6 bases). The V end lost 3 bases, the J end lost 8 bases, and 11 bases lay between the germline ends. This CDR3 region has 13 residues. The germline gives CDR1 LGHNA, CDR2 YNFKEQ. The CDR3 loop is CASSQRGPDTIYF. The CDR3 DNA reads TGTGCCAGCAGCCAGCGGGGGCCGGACACCATATATTTT.

This chain joins TRBV19 and TRBJ2-4; 8 bases map to TRBD1. V dropped 4 bases and J dropped 8; count of bases not matched to a gene: 19. This CDR3 comprises 18 residues. The germline gives CDR1 LNHDA, CDR2 SQIVND (reference sequence). The CDR3 region has the DNA TGTGCCAGTAGTAGGAGTTGGGACAGGACGAGTCGGGGAGACATTCAGTACTTC. It yields the protein CASSRSWDRTSRGDIQYF.

The chain employs TRBV25-1 and TRBJ1-5; 9 bases map to TRBD1. This CDR3 spans 14 amino acids. Germline V gives CDR1 MGHDK, CDR2 SYGVNS. V lost 6 bases, J lost 8 bases, and 8 bases stayed unmatched. The CDR3: CASSPGTGSKPQHF. The CDR3 coding sequence is TGTGCCAGCAGCCCCGGGACAGGGTCGAAGCCCCAGCATTTT. Filled out from reference TRBV25-1 and TRBJ1-5, the complete variable domain reads EADIYQTPRYLVIGTGKKITLECSQTMGHDKMYWYQQDPGMELHLIHYSYGVNSTEKGDLSSESTVSRIRTEHFPLTLESARPSHTSQYLCASSPGTGSKPQHFGDGTRLSIL.

The chain combines TRBV19 with TRBJ2-1, with D possibly being TRBD2 (5 bases). The CDR3 contains 13 residues. Germline CDR1 LNHDA, CDR2 SQIVND (reference sequence). V lost 8 bases to trimming and J lost 0 bases, with 8 bases between them. Here the CDR3 reads CASSRGSYNEQFF. CDR3 DNA sequence: TGTGCCAGTTCCCGGGGCTCCTACAATGAGCAGTTCTTC.

This clone was found once. V and J are TRBV18 and TRBJ1-5, with a possible D match to TRBD1 (6 bases). V was pared by 4 bases and J by 2 bases, with 21 bases between. This CDR3 spans 18 amino acids. The germline V gene encodes CDR1 KGHSH and CDR2 LQKENI. In DNA, the CDR3 is TGTGCCAGCTCACTTTCCAACACGCAGGGGATAGGCAATCAGCCCCAGCATTTT. As protein: CASSLSNTQGIGNQPQHF.

The rearrangement joins TRBV6-2 or TRBV6-3 to TRBJ1-1; D uncertain. V lost 1 base, J lost 1 base, and 19 bases lay in between. The CDR3 is 18 amino acids. Germline CDR1 is MNHEY and CDR2 is SVGEGT. CDR3 DNA: TGTGCCAGCAGTTACTACACGGGCCGAGGGATGTGGAACACTGAAGCTTTCTTT. As protein: CASSYYTGRGMWNTEAFF.